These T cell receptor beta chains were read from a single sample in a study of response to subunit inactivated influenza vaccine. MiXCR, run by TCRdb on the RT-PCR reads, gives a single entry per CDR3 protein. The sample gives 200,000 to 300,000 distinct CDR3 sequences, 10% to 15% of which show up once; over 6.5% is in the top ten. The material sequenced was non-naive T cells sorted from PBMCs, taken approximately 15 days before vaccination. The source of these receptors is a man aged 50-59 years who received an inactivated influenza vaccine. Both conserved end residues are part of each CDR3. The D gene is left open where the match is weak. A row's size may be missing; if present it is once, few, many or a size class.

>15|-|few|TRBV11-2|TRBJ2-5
TGTGCCAGCAGCTTAGGTGCTGGGCGAGGGGAGACCCAGTACTTC
CASSLGAGRGETQYF
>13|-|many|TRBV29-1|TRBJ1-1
TGCAGCGTTGCGGGGAAGGGGGACACTGAAGCTTTCTTT
CSVAGKGDTEAFF
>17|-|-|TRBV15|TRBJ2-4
TGTGCCACCAGCAGAGAACCAGGGGGGAGAGGGGAAAACATTCAGTACTTC
CATSREPGGRGENIQYF
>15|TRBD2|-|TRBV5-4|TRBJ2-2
TGTGCCAGCAGCTTAGCGGGGGTACGCACCGGGGAGCTGTTTTTT
CASSLAGVRTGELFF
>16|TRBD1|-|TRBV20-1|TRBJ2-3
TGCAGTGCCTTCCCTCAAACAGGGGGCCTCACAGATACGCAGTATTTT
CSAFPQTGGLTDTQYF
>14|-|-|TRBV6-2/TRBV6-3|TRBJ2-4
TGTGCCAGCACCCGGGCGGGATTCCAAAACATTCAGTACTTC
CASTRAGFQNIQYF
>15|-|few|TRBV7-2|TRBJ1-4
TGTGCCAGCAGCCCCCAGCACACGGGAGGTGAAAAACTGTTTTTT
CASSPQHTGGEKLFF
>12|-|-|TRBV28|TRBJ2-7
TGTGCCAGCCAACAGGGATCCTACGAGCAGTACTTC
CASQQGSYEQYF
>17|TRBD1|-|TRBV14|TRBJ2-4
TGTGCCAGCAGGACTAGCCGGGACAGGGTTGATATGGGCATTCAGTACTTC
CASRTSRDRVDMGIQYF
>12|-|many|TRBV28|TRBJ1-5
TGTGCCAGCAGTCTCACAGGCCAGCCCCAGCATTTT
CASSLTGQPQHF
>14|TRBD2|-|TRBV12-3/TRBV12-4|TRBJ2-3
TGTGCCAGCAGCCGTAGCGGGGGGGCTGATACGCAGTATTTT
CASSRSGGADTQYF
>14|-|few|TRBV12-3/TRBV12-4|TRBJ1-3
TGTGCCAGCAGTTTAGGACGAGCGGGAAACACCATATATTTT
CASSLGRAGNTIYF
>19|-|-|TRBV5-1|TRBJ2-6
TGCGCCAGCAGCCAAGAGATTTCGGGGCCAAGCTCTGGGGCCAACGTCCTGACTTTC
CASSQEISGPSSGANVLTF
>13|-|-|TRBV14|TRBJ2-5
TGTGCCAGCAGCCATCTCAGGTGGGAGACCCAGTACTTC
CASSHLRWETQYF
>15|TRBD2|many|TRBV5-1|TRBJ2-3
TGCGCCAGCAGCCCCTCTAGCGGGGGCTCACATACGCAGTATTTT
CASSPSSGGSHTQYF